This T cell receptor beta chain emerged from a study of quantifying T cell responses using KT2 cells. Turning to the study itself: cDNA was made from DNase-treated RNA using alpha and beta constant primers.

Trimming removed 7 bases from V and 4 bases from J, with 17 bases in between. Germline CDR1 reads SQVTM; CDR2 reads ANQGSEA. CDR3 length: 13 amino acids. An oligo carrying a UMI was ligated to the cDNA 3' end. An equimolar mix of RC1.1 and RC1.2 primed the beta chain across TRBC1 and TRBC2. A single record per CDR3 protein comes from TCRdb applying MiXCR to the UMI-ligation and nested PCR reads. Among tens of thousands of distinct CDR3 sequences listed, 7.3% were seen once. This clonotype was found many times. The sequenced sample was PBMCs spiked with cells of the T cell clone KT2. The source is a human donor. The chain joins TRBV29-1 to TRBJ2-7, with unresolved D. CDR3: CSGPRRDLYEQYF. The CDR3 DNA follows: TGCAGCGGGCCTCGGCGTGACCTTTACGAGCAGTACTTC.